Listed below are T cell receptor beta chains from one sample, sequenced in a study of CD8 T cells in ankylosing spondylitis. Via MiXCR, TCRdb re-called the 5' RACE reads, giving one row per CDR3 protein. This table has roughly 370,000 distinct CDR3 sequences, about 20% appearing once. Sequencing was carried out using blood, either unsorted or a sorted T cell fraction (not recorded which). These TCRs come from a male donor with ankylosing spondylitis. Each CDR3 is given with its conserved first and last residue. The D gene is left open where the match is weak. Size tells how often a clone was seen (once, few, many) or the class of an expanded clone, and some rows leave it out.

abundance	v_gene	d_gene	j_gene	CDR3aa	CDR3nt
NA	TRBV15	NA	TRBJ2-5	CATSRPGLRQETQYF	TGTGCCACCAGCAGACCAGGGCTCCGACAAGAGACCCAGTACTTC
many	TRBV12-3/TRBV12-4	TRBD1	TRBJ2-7	CASSFGDRGYEQYF	TGTGCCAGCAGTTTTGGGGACAGGGGCTACGAGCAGTACTTC
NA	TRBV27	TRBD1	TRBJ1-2	CASSPLQGHRGYTF	TGTGCCAGCAGCCCCCTACAGGGGCACAGAGGCTACACCTTC
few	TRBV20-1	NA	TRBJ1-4	CSARDAGGRFGKKLFF	TGCAGTGCTAGAGATGCCGGAGGGCGCTTCGGAAAAAAACTGTTTTTT
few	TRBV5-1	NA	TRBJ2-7	CASSLALASYEQYF	TGCGCCAGCAGCTTGGCCTTGGCCTCCTACGAGCAGTACTTC
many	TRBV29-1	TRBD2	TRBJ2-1	CSVVTSGFYNEQFF	TGCAGCGTTGTGACTAGCGGATTCTACAATGAGCAGTTCTTC
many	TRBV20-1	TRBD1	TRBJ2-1	CSARAAGQGRDEQFF	TGCAGTGCTAGAGCCGCGGGACAGGGACGGGATGAGCAGTTCTTC
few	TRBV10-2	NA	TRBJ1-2	CASSELFEGSGYTF	TGCGCCAGCAGTGAGTTATTCGAGGGTTCTGGCTACACCTTC
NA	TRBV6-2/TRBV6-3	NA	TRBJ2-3	CASRFGTPDTQYF	TGTGCCAGCCGTTTCGGAACTCCGGATACGCAGTATTTT
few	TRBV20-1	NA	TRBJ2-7	CSASGNLRDEQYF	TGCAGTGCTAGCGGGAATCTTCGAGACGAGCAGTACTTC
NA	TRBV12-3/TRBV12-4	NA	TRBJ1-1	CASSLEGITEAFF	TGTGCCAGCAGTTTGGAGGGAATCACTGAAGCTTTCTTT
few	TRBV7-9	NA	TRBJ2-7	CASSSYHRTYEQYF	TGTGCCAGCAGCTCCTACCACCGAACCTACGAGCAGTACTTC
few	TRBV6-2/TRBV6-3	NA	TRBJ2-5	CASSYPFDSKRTQYF	TGTGCCAGCAGTTACCCCTTTGACAGTAAGAGAACCCAGTACTTC
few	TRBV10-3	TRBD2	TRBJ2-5	CAISDPSGSPFRETQYF	TGTGCCATCAGTGACCCTAGCGGGAGCCCCTTTAGAGAGACCCAGTACTTC
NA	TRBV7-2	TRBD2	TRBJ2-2	CASSTRTSSNTGELFF	TGTGCCAGCAGCACCCGGACTAGTTCGAACACCGGGGAGCTGTTTTTT
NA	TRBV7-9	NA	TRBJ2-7	CASSPIGLLVHEQYF	TGTGCCAGCAGCCCTATAGGACTTTTGGTCCACGAGCAGTACTTC
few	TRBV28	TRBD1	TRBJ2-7	CASRWTGDHYEQYF	TGTGCCAGCAGATGGACAGGGGACCACTACGAGCAGTACTTC
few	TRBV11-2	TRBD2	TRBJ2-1	CASSPSSVLAGPSYNEQFF	TGTGCCAGCAGCCCTTCCTCAGTACTAGCGGGACCATCCTACAATGAGCAGTTCTTC
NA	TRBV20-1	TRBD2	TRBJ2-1	CSARALAGEPYNEQFF	TGCAGTGCTAGAGCACTAGCGGGAGAACCCTACAATGAGCAGTTCTTC
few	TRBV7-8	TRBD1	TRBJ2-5	CASSTPGTGEETQYF	TGTGCCAGCAGCACCCCCGGGACAGGGGAAGAGACCCAGTACTTC
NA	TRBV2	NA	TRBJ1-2	CATTQNYGYTF	TGTGCCACGACACAGAACTATGGCTACACCTTC
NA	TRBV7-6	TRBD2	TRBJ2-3	CASSLGLAGETADTQYF	TGTGCCAGCAGCTTGGGACTAGCGGGAGAAACAGCAGATACGCAGTATTTT
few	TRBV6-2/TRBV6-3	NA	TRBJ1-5	CASSDQLSQHF	TGTGCCAGCAGTGACCAGTTATCCCAGCATTTT
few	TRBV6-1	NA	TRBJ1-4	CASSDRLGEKLFF	TGTGCCAGCAGTGATCGCCTAGGGGAAAAACTGTTTTTT
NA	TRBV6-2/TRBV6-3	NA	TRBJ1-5	CASSPGQGLNQPQHF	TGTGCCAGCAGTCCAGGGCAGGGCCTCAATCAGCCCCAGCATTTT
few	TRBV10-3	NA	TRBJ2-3	CAIAPGVGSNSTDTQYF	TGTGCCATCGCACCGGGGGTCGGGTCGAACAGCACAGATACGCAGTATTTT
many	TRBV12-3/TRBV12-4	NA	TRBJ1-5	CASSPSKSASNQPQHF	TGTGCCAGCAGCCCGAGTAAGTCAGCGAGCAATCAGCCCCAGCATTTT
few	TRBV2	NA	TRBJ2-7	CASKGDSLLEQYF	TGTGCCAGCAAGGGGGACTCACTCTTAGAGCAGTACTTC
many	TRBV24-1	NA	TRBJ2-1	CATSDFWSDNEQFF	TGTGCCACCAGTGATTTCTGGAGCGACAATGAGCAGTTCTTC
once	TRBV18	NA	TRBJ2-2	CASSLRQDNAGELFF	TGTGCCAGCTCACTTCGACAGGACAACGCCGGGGAGCTGTTTTTT
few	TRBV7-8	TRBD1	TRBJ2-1	CASSFSTGGSYNEQFF	TGTGCCAGCAGCTTCTCAACAGGGGGGTCCTACAATGAGCAGTTCTTC
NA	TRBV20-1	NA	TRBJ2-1	CSANEPGLNEQFF	TGCAGTGCGAACGAGCCGGGACTCAATGAGCAGTTCTTC
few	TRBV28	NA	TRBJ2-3	CASMKDGGTDTQYF	TGTGCCAGCATGAAGGACGGTGGGACAGATACGCAGTATTTT
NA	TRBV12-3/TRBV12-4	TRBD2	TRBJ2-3	CASSSSRWASGSTSTDTQYF	TGTGCCAGCAGTTCCTCCCGTTGGGCTAGCGGGTCTACTAGCACAGATACGCAGTATTTT
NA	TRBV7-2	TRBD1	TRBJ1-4	CASSLQGASNEKLFF	TGTGCCAGCAGCTTACAGGGGGCGTCTAATGAAAAACTGTTTTTT
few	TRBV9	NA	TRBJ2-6	CASSPRESGANVLTF	TGTGCCAGCAGCCCCAGGGAATCTGGGGCCAACGTCCTGACTTTC
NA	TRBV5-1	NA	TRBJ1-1	CASSLGRFRTEAFF	TGCGCCAGCAGCTTGGGTCGGTTTCGCACTGAAGCTTTCTTT
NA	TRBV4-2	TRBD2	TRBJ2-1	CASSEAGLAGSYNEQFF	TGTGCCAGCAGCGAGGCGGGACTAGCGGGTTCCTACAATGAGCAGTTCTTC
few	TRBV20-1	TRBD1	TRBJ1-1	CSAGQTGGVGTEAFF	TGCAGTGCTGGGCAAACAGGGGGAGTAGGCACTGAAGCTTTCTTT
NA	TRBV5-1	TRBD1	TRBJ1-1	CASSSGQGASAFF	TGCGCCAGCAGTTCTGGACAGGGGGCTTCAGCTTTCTTT
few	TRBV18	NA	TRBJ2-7	CASLGQDRSYEQYF	TGTGCCAGCCTGGGACAAGACAGGAGCTACGAGCAGTACTTC
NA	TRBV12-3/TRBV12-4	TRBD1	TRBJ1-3	CASSPGTGGSGNTIYF	TGTGCCAGCAGCCCCGGGACAGGGGGCTCCGGAAACACCATATATTTT
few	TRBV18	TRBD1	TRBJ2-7	CASSPDLTGGRYEQYF	TGTGCCAGCTCACCCGACTTAACAGGGGGCAGGTACGAGCAGTACTTC
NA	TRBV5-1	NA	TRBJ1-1	CASSLAIGVTGEAFF	TGCGCCAGCAGCTTGGCCATCGGGGTAACTGGTGAAGCTTTCTTT
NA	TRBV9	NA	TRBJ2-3	CASSVLYTDTQYF	TGTGCCAGCAGCGTACTCTACACAGATACGCAGTATTTT
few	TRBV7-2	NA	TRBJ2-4	CASSPTPFKNIQYF	TGTGCCAGCAGCCCGACCCCGTTCAAAAACATTCAGTACTTC
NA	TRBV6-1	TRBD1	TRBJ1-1	CASSPDSGTGWTEAFF	TGTGCCAGCAGTCCTGACTCCGGGACAGGGTGGACTGAAGCTTTCTTT
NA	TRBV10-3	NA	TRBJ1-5	CAIGQSNSNQPQHF	TGTGCCATAGGACAGTCGAATAGCAATCAGCCCCAGCATTTT
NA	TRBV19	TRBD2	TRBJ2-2	CASSRLAGTGELFF	TGTGCCAGTAGTAGACTAGCGGGGACCGGGGAGCTGTTTTTT
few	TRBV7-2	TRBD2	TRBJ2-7	CASSLSPRGDYEQYF	TGTGCCAGCAGCTTATCGCCGCGGGGGGACTACGAGCAGTACTTC
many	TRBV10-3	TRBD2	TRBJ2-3	CAIREGLAETDTQYF	TGTGCCATCAGGGAGGGACTAGCGGAGACAGATACGCAGTATTTT
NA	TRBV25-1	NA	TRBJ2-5	CASSEFRGTQETQYF	TGTGCCAGCAGTGAATTTAGAGGTACCCAAGAGACCCAGTACTTC